This is a list of T cell receptor beta chains from one sample in a study of beta chain features in type 1 diabetes. Sequenced by immunoSEQ multiplex PCR; TCRdb stores in-frame clones only, minus some. The sample has just over 600,000 clones; about a sixth are singletons. What was sequenced was naive CD4+ T cells from blood. Receptors were obtained from a man between 18 and 35 years old in good health. The CDR3 runs from the conserved cysteine through the conserved F or W. Fields, in order: D gene, V gene, J gene, clone size, CDR3 protein, CDR3 DNA. The D gene is left open where the match is weak. Clone size is not always given. Where it is, it says once, few, many or a class for expanded clones.

NA	TRBV9	TRBJ1-3	few	CASSVIGSSGNTIYF	TGTGCCAGCAGCGTAATAGGAAGCTCTGGAAACACCATATATTTT
NA	TRBV29-1	TRBJ1-2	few	CSVSHRLNYGYTF	TGCAGCGTTTCCCACAGACTCAACTATGGCTACACCTTC
NA	TRBV15	TRBJ1-4	NA	CATSRDVPTVANEKLFF	TGTGCCACCAGCAGAGACGTTCCGACAGTCGCTAATGAAAAACTGTTTTTT
NA	TRBV19	TRBJ1-1	once	CASSMWGVAAEAFF	TGTGCCAGTAGTATGTGGGGAGTTGCGGCTGAAGCTTTCTTT
NA	TRBV5-6	TRBJ2-1	NA	CASSLDIEQFF	TGTGCCAGCAGCTTGGACATTGAGCAGTTCTTC
TRBD1	TRBV5-1	TRBJ2-5	few	CASSKGQGERETQYF	TGCGCCAGCAGCAAAGGACAGGGGGAACGAGAGACCCAGTACTTC
NA	TRBV5-1	TRBJ2-7	NA	CASSLAAGRSYEQYF	TGCGCCAGCAGCTTGGCCGCAGGCCGCTCCTACGAGCAGTACTTC
NA	TRBV5-6	TRBJ2-1	NA	CASSRGSEQFF	TGTGCCAGCAGCAGGGGGTCCGAGCAGTTCTTC
NA	TRBV19	TRBJ2-7	NA	CASSTSGGVSYEQYF	TGTGCCAGTAGTACAAGCGGAGGAGTTTCCTACGAGCAGTACTTC
NA	TRBV28	TRBJ1-5	NA	CASRRGEQPQHF	TGTGCCAGCAGAAGGGGAGAGCAGCCCCAGCATTTT
NA	TRBV2	TRBJ1-2	NA	CASSEAVDGSNYGYTF	TGTGCCAGCAGTGAAGCGGTGGACGGGAGTAACTATGGCTACACCTTC
NA	TRBV5-1	TRBJ2-5	NA	CASSLVAGPEETQYF	TGCGCCAGCAGCTTGGTCGCAGGTCCGGAAGAGACCCAGTACTTC
NA	TRBV20-1	TRBJ2-7	NA	CSRVSGVEQYF	TGCAGTCGGGTTTCGGGGGTCGAGCAGTACTTC
TRBD2	TRBV28	TRBJ2-1	NA	CASSQTSLGYNEQFF	TGTGCCAGCAGTCAGACTAGCTTAGGTTACAATGAGCAGTTCTTC
TRBD1	TRBV5-4	TRBJ1-4	NA	CASSRDRPTVTNEKLFF	TGTGCCAGCAGCCGGGACAGGCCAACGGTGACTAATGAAAAACTGTTTTTT
TRBD1	TRBV7-8	TRBJ2-7	few	CASSWGQTAYEQYF	TGTGCCAGCAGCTGGGGACAGACAGCCTACGAGCAGTACTTC
NA	TRBV5-1	TRBJ1-1	few	CASSKAVQNTEAFF	TGCGCCAGCAGCAAGGCCGTACAAAACACTGAAGCTTTCTTT
NA	TRBV7-3	TRBJ1-6	few	CASSLFAGVTSPLHF	TGTGCCAGCAGCTTATTCGCAGGGGTGACTTCACCCCTCCACTTT
TRBD1	TRBV18	TRBJ2-1	NA	CASWGQGNEQFF	TGTGCCAGCTGGGGACAGGGGAATGAGCAGTTCTTC
TRBD1	TRBV11-3	TRBJ2-2	few	CASSFLDRVGTGELFF	TGTGCCAGCAGCTTTCTGGACAGGGTGGGCACCGGGGAGCTGTTTTTT
TRBD1	TRBV27	TRBJ2-3	NA	CASSLGTVQWGTDTQYF	TGTGCCAGCAGTTTAGGGACAGTACAGTGGGGCACAGATACGCAGTATTTT
NA	TRBV6-5	TRBJ2-7	once	CASRPGTLSYEQYF	TGTGCCAGCAGACCCGGGACACTTTCCTACGAGCAGTACTTC
NA	TRBV21-1	TRBJ2-3	NA	CASSKLVTMGTDTQYF	TGTGCCAGCAGCAAACTAGTCACGATGGGCACAGATACGCAGTATTTT
NA	TRBV6-5	TRBJ2-7	NA	CAISESGVEQYF	TGTGCCATCAGTGAGTCGGGGGTCGAGCAGTACTTC
NA	TRBV19	TRBJ1-5	few	CASSTPSPQHF	TGTGCCAGTAGTACCCCCTCGCCCCAGCATTTT
TRBD1	TRBV7-9	TRBJ1-5	NA	CASSYGQGVHQPQHF	TGTGCCAGCAGCTACGGACAGGGGGTCCATCAGCCCCAGCATTTT
NA	TRBV28	TRBJ2-2	NA	CASTKASTGELFF	TGTGCCAGCACTAAAGCGAGCACCGGGGAGCTGTTTTTT